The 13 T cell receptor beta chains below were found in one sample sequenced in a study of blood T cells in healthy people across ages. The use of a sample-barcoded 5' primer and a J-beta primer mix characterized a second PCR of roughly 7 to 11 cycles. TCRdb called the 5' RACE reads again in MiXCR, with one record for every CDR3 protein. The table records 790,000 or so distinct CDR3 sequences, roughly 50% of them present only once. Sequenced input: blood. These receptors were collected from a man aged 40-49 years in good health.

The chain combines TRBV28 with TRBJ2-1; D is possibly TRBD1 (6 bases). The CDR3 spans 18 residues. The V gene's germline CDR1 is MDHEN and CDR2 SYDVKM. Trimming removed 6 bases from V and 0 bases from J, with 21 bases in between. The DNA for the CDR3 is TGTGCCAGCAGCTATATTAGGACAGTGTGGAGCTCCTACAATGAGCAGTTCTTC. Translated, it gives CASSYIRTVWSSYNEQFF.

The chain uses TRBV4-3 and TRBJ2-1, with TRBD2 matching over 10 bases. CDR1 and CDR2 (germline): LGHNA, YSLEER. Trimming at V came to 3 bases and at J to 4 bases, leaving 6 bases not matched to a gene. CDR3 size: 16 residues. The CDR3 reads CASSHLAGDPYNEQFF. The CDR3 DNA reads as TGCGCCAGCAGCCACCTAGCGGGAGACCCATACAATGAGCAGTTCTTC.

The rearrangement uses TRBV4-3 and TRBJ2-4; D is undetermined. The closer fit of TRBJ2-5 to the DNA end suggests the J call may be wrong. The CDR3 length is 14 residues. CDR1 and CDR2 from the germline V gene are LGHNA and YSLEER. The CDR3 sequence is CASSPRSNGETQYF. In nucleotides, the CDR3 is TGCGCCAGCAGCCCCAGGAGTAACGGAGAGACCCAGTACTTC.

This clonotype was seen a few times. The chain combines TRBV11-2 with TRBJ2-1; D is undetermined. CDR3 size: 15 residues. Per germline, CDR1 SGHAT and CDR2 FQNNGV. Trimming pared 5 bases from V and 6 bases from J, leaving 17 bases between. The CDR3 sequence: CASSREHQSTNEQFF. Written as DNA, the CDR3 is TGTGCCAGCAGCCGCGAGCACCAGTCTACCAATGAGCAGTTCTTC.

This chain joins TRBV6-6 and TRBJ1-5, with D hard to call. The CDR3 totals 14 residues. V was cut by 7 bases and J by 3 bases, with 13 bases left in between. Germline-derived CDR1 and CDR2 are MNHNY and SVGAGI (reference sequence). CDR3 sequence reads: CASTPWGPNQPQHF. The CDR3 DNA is TGTGCCAGCACCCCGTGGGGTCCCAATCAGCCCCAGCATTTT.

Here the CDR3 DNA reads TGTGCCAGCAGTGACGCCCCGGGGGGGAACACAGATACGCAGTATTTT. This codes for CASSDAPGGNTDTQYF. The chain recombines TRBV6-4 with TRBJ2-3, with 8 positions matching TRBD2. The CDR3 totals 16 residues. The trim removed 2 bases at V and 2 bases at J, leaving 6 bases unmatched. Per germline, CDR1 MRHNA and CDR2 SNTAGT.

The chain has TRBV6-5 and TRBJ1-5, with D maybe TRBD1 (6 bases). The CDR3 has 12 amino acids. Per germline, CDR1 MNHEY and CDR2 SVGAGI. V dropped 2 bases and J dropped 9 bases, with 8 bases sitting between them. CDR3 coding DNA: TGTGCCAGCAGTTACGTAGGGGGGCCCCAGCATTTT. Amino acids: CASSYVGGPQHF.

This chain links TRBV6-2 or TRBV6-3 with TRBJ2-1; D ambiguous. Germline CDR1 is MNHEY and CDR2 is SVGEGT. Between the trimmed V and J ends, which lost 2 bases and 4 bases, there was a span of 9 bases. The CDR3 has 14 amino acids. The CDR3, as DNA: TGTGCCAGCAGTTACCCAGACACTTACAATGAGCAGTTCTTC. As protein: CASSYPDTYNEQFF.

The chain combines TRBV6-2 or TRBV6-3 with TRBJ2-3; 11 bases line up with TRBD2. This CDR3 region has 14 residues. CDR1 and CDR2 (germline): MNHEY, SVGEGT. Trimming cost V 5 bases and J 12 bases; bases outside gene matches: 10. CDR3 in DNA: TGTGCCAGCAGTGCTCTAGCGGGAGGACAGACTCAGTATTTT. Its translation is CASSALAGGQTQYF.

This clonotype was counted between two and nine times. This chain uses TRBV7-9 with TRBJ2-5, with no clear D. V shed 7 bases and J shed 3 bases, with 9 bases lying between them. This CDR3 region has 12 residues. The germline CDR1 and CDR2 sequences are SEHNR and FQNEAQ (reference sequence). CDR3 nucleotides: TGTGCCAGCACCGGCCCAAAAGAGACCCAGTACTTC. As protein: CASTGPKETQYF.

The CDR3 nucleotides read TGTGCCAGCAGCTCCCGCGGGCTCTCAGAGACCCAGTACTTC. Amino acids: CASSSRGLSETQYF. This chain connects TRBV7-2 to TRBJ2-5; a possible D gene is TRBD2 (5 bases). Germline V gene sequence: CDR1 SGHTA, CDR2 FQGNSA. The CDR3 contains 14 residues. The V and J ends lost 4 bases and 4 bases respectively, with 13 bases between them.

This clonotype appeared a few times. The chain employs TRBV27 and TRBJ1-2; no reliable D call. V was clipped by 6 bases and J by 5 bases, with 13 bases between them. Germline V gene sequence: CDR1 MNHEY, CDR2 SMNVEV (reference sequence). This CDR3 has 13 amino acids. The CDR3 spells CASRRRAEYGYTF. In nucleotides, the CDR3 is TGTGCCAGCAGACGGAGGGCGGAGTATGGCTACACCTTC.

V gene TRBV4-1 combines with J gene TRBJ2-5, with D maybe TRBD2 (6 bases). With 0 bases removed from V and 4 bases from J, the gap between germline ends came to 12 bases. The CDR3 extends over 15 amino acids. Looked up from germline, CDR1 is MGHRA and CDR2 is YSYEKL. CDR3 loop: CASSQDPDGGETQYF. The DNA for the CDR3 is TGCGCCAGCAGCCAAGACCCAGACGGGGGAGAGACCCAGTACTTC.